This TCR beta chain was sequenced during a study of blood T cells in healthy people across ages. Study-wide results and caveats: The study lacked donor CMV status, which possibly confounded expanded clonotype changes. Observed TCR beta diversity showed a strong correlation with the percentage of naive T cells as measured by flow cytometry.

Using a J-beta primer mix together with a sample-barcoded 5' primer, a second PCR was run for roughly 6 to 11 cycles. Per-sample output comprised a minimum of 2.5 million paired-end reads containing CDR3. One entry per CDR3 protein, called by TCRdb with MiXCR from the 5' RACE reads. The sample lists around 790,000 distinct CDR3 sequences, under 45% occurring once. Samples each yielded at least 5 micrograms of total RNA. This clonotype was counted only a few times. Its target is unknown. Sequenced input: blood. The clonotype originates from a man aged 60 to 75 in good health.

CDR3 bases: TGCAGCGGTAAACAGGGGGCGAATACTGAAGCTTTCTTT. Translation gives CSGKQGANTEAFF. The chain has TRBV29-1 and TRBJ1-1; TRBD1 agrees at 9 bases. Germline CDR1 SQVTM, CDR2 ANQGSEA. This CDR3 contains 13 residues. V shed 7 bases and J 5 bases; nucleotides not matched to a gene: 8.